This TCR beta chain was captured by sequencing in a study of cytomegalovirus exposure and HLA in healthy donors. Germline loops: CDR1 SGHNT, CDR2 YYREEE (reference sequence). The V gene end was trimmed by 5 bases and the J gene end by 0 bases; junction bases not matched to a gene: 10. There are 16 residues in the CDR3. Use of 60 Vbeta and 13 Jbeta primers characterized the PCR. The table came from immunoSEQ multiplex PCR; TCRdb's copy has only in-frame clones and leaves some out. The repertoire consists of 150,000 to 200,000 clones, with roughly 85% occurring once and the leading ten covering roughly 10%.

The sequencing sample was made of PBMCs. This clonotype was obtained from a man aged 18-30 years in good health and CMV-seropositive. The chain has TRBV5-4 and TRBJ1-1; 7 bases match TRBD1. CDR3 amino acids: CASRVSGGAMNTEAFF. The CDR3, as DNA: TGTGCCAGCAGGGTATCAGGGGGAGCCATGAACACTGAAGCTTTCTTT.